The T cell receptor (beta chain) described here comes from a study of monozygotic twins with inflammatory bowel disease. This CDR3 contains 13 residues. Every TCR library drew on about 4,000 ng of total RNA. After re-calling the 5' RACE reads, TCRdb lists one entry per CDR3 protein, DNA absent. This sample's table has approximately 380,000 distinct CDR3 sequences. Sequenced sample: blood. This TCR was recovered from a human donor with ulcerative colitis or Crohn's disease, or a healthy co-twin of an affected twin (not recorded which). The rearrangement joins TRBV12-3 or TRBV12-4 to TRBJ1-2; there is no DNA to check the TCRdb D call of TRBD1. The CDR3 spells CASSKAGAEGYTF.